The T cell receptor (beta chain) described here comes from a study of blood T cell repertoires in COVID-19. Study at large: COVID-19 samples, acute and convalescent, were from the United States, Italy and Spain. Nucleic acid was either cDNA or gDNA, and it came from T cells, B-cell-depleted T cells, or PBMCs.

In the study's own analysis: Amplification from reference gene primers served as the basis for estimated nucleated cell counts. Generated by immunoSEQ multiplex PCR, the TCRdb table keeps only in-frame clones and is missing some. V and J calls and clone size are as listed in that table; D and trimming were resolved from the DNA. Seen here are tens of thousands of clones, 75% to 95% observed once, and the top ten hold around 6.5%. The CDR3 consists of 15 residues. The junction had 3 bases not matched to a gene; V was cut back by 3 bases and J by 2 bases. CDR1 is SEHNR, CDR2 FQNEAQ, per germline (reference sequence).

Material: peripheral blood. The chain links TRBV7-9 to TRBJ2-1, with TRBD2 matching 8 bases. This receptor was taken from a man aged 45-65 years with active COVID-19. Here the CDR3 reads CASSFQRGPYNEQFF. For the CDR3, the DNA is TGTGCCAGCAGCTTCCAGCGGGGGCCCTACAATGAGCAGTTCTTC.